This TCR beta chain was sequenced in a study of T cell responses to AZD1222 COVID-19 vaccine. Regarding the study as a whole: The repertoires were collected only after the peak T cell response. The donors showed a predominance of white British ancestry and of females, with possible underestimation of clonal diversity. Nearly half of spike-specific TCRs reportedly target variant regions that are unmutated in the B.1.351 and B.1.1.7 variants. At baseline, seropositivity was found in only a handful of AZD1222 recipients.

TCRdb's table, derived via immunoSEQ multiplex PCR, lists solely in-frame clones and lacks some. This sample yields roughly 150,000 clones, of which approximately 89% are seen a single time; around 1.3% belongs to the top ten. Concerning this clone: What it binds is not known.

With V trimmed by 2 bases and J by 4 bases, 9 bases remained unmatched. The CDR3 has 16 amino acids. CDR1 is MGHDK and CDR2 is SYGVNS in the germline V gene. Sequenced material: peripheral blood, taken 28 days after the second AZD1222 dose. The receptor comes from an adult who received the AZD1222 COVID-19 vaccine. V is TRBV25-1 and J is TRBJ1-2, with 8 bases fitting TRBD1. The CDR3 coding sequence is TGTGCCAGCAGTGAAGGTGGACAGGGAAGGGGCTATGGCTACACCTTC. Protein: CASSEGGQGRGYGYTF.